Listed below are T cell receptor beta chains from one sample, sequenced in a study of OX40 agonist ivuxolimab in advanced cancers. Here immunoSEQ multiplex PCR was the method, and the copy in TCRdb shows in-frame clones only, minus some. The sample has roughly 100,000 clones, 70% to 85% seen once. Sequences were derived from CD4+ or CD8+ T cells sorted from blood, sampled in a trial of the OX40 agonist ivuxolimab. The receptors here all came from an adult with an advanced solid tumor such as melanoma, head and neck, liver or kidney cancer. CDR3s include the opening cysteine and the closing phenylalanine or tryptophan. Fields, in order: V gene, J gene, clone size, D gene, CDR3 protein, CDR3 DNA. D genes are given only for firm matches. Not all rows give a size; the values are once, few, many and, for expanded clones, a class.

TRBV2	TRBJ1-2	-	TRBD1	CASSGGTGGSYGYTF	TGTGCCAGCAGCGGGGGGACAGGGGGCTCCTATGGCTACACCTTC
TRBV18	TRBJ2-7	once	-	CASSTSGGTSYEQYF	TGTGCCAGCTCAACCTCAGGGGGGACTTCCTACGAGCAGTACTTC
TRBV7-2	TRBJ2-7	-	TRBD2	CASSSGGLDSLWEQYF	TGTGCCAGCAGCTCGGGGGGGTTAGACTCCCTGTGGGAGCAGTACTTC
TRBV18	TRBJ2-5	-	-	CASSPRQGFQETQYF	TGTGCCAGCTCACCACGCCAGGGATTCCAAGAGACCCAGTACTTC
TRBV10-1	TRBJ1-6	-	-	CASSGESNSPLHF	TGCGCCAGCAGTGGGGAGTCCAATTCACCCCTCCACTTT
TRBV30	TRBJ2-1	-	-	CAWSAPDRSSYNEQFF	TGTGCCTGGAGTGCACCAGACAGGAGCTCCTACAATGAGCAGTTCTTC
TRBV4-1	TRBJ2-5	few	-	CASSQDQEETQYF	TGCGCCAGCAGCCAAGATCAGGAAGAGACCCAGTACTTC
TRBV4-1	TRBJ2-1	-	-	CASSPKVLASISYNEQFF	TGCGCCAGCAGCCCCAAGGTCCTAGCCTCGATCTCCTACAATGAGCAGTTCTTC
TRBV6-6	TRBJ1-2	-	-	CASRGGLYYGYTF	TGTGCCAGCAGGGGGGGGCTCTACTATGGCTACACCTTC
TRBV10-1	TRBJ2-2	-	TRBD2	CASSVGTSEFLVGELFF	TGCGCCAGCAGTGTTGGGACTAGCGAGTTTCTAGTCGGGGAGCTGTTTTTT
TRBV2	TRBJ2-1	-	TRBD2	CASSEELAGPYNEQFF	TGTGCCAGCAGCGAAGAACTAGCGGGGCCCTACAATGAGCAGTTCTTC
TRBV7-9	TRBJ2-7	-	-	CASSPVGGSSRYEQYF	TGTGCCAGCAGCCCAGTGGGTGGGAGTAGTAGGTACGAGCAGTACTTC
TRBV7-2	TRBJ2-3	-	TRBD2	CASSLRIAGTSTDTQYF	TGTGCCAGCAGCCTCCGGATAGCGGGGACTAGCACAGATACGCAGTATTTT
TRBV18	TRBJ1-2	once	TRBD1	CASSPQGVDGYTF	TGTGCCAGCTCACCTCAGGGGGTCGACGGCTACACCTTC
TRBV7-2	TRBJ2-3	-	TRBD2	CAGRGGGTDTQYF	TGTGCCGGTCGGGGGGGCGGGACAGATACGCAGTATTTT
TRBV5-1	TRBJ2-3	-	TRBD1	CASSIQGRRTDTQYF	TGCGCCAGCAGCATACAGGGGCGACGGACAGATACGCAGTATTTT
TRBV7-9	TRBJ2-2	-	TRBD2	CASSFPPGDSGFTGELFF	TGTGCCAGCAGCTTCCCCCCGGGGGATAGCGGGTTCACCGGGGAGCTGTTTTTT
TRBV7-2	TRBJ2-2	-	-	CASSLGQTGELFF	TGTGCCAGCAGCTTAGGACAGACCGGGGAGCTGTTTTTT
TRBV28	TRBJ2-5	few	-	CASSFQGQETQYF	TGTGCCAGCAGTTTTCAGGGGCAAGAGACCCAGTACTTC
TRBV4-1	TRBJ1-5	-	TRBD1	CASSQSSPGQGYQPQHF	TGCGCCAGCAGCCAATCCTCCCCGGGACAGGGATATCAGCCCCAGCATTTT
TRBV4-1	TRBJ2-1	few	TRBD2	CASSQDPLSSGIYNEQFF	TGCGCCAGCAGCCAAGATCCCCTTTCTAGCGGGATTTACAATGAGCAGTTCTTC
TRBV7-2	TRBJ2-7	few	-	CASSLSQVDEQYF	TGTGCCAGCAGCTTAAGCCAAGTGGACGAGCAGTACTTC
TRBV6-1	TRBJ2-3	-	TRBD1	CASSDRSRGQGADTQYF	TGTGCCAGCAGTGATAGGTCTAGGGGACAGGGGGCAGATACGCAGTATTTT
TRBV28	TRBJ2-1	-	TRBD1	CASSLGDRSYNEQFF	TGTGCCAGCAGTTTGGGGGACAGGTCCTACAATGAGCAGTTCTTC
TRBV7-2	TRBJ2-5	-	-	CASSLYLQETQYF	TGTGCCAGCAGCTTATATCTCCAAGAGACCCAGTACTTC